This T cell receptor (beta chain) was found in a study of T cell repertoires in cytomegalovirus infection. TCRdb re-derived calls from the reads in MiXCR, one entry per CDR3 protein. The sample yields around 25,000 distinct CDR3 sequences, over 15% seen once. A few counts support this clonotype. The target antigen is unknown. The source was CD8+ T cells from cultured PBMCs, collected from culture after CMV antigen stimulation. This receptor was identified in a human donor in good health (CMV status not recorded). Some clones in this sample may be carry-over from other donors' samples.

The CDR3 sequence is CASSLAPPTDDYGYTF. The CDR3 DNA reads as TGTGCCAGCAGCTTAGCCCCCCCAACAGACGACTATGGCTACACCTTC. This chain links TRBV11-2 with TRBJ1-2; D unclear. The CDR3 has 16 amino acids. Between the trimmed V and J ends, which lost 1 base and 3 bases, there was a span of 15 bases. Per the germline V gene, CDR1 is SGHAT and CDR2 is FQNNGV.